Following are 2 T cell receptor beta chains from one sample sequenced in a study of patients and donors after allogeneic stem cell transplantation. TCRdb reanalysed the RT-PCR reads using MiXCR and keeps one entry per CDR3 protein. The table records about 230,000 distinct CDR3 sequences, 13% to 15% of them present only once. The sample was blood, either unsorted or a sorted T cell fraction (not recorded which). The receptors shown here come from a human donor who was either an allogeneic HSCT recipient or a stem cell or donor lymphocyte infusion donor (not recorded which). It is not recorded whose cells these are; they may come from a transplant donor.

This clonotype occurred many times. The genes are TRBV4-2 and TRBJ2-1; tentative D call: TRBD2 (5 bases). Germline CDR1 reads LGHNA; CDR2 reads YNFKEQ. The CDR3 runs to 14 residues. Deletions cut 0 bases from V and 4 bases from J, with 7 bases between. DNA for the CDR3: TGTGCCAGCAGCCAAGACGGGGAGTACAATGAGCAGTTCTTC. Translated, it gives CASSQDGEYNEQFF.

This clonotype was counted only a few times. This chain uses TRBV15 with TRBJ2-5, with D perhaps matching TRBD2 (6 bases). V was cut by 4 bases and J by 10 bases, with 19 bases left in between. CDR3 length equals 14 residues. The germline V gene has CDR1 LNHNV and CDR2 YYDKDF (reference sequence). CDR3 loop: CATSIAGTGSDQYF. The CDR3 nucleotides are TGTGCCACCAGCATCGCCGGGACTGGGAGTGACCAGTACTTC.